Below are 11 T cell receptor beta chains sequenced from a single sample in a study of shared clonotypes between healthy human individuals. Assay: immunoSEQ multiplex PCR; the TCRdb copy retains only in-frame clones and omits some. The sample comprises about 2 million clones, 85% to 95% of which are singletons, and 0.13% rests with the top ten. Material for sequencing was naive CD4+ T cells sorted from blood. The subset here: CD45RA+ positively selected. These receptor sequences come from a man younger than 35 in good health.

The rearrangement links TRBV5-1 to TRBJ2-7; 10 nucleotides align to TRBD1. Germline V gene sequence: CDR1 SGHRS, CDR2 YFSETQ. There are 15 residues in the CDR3. The V gene end was trimmed by 0 bases and the J gene end by 3 bases; junction bases not matched to a gene: 3. CDR3 nucleotide sequence: TGCGCCAGCAGCTTGGTGGGGACAGGGGACTACGAGCAGTACTTC. Translation gives CASSLVGTGDYEQYF.

V usage is TRBV6-1 and J usage is TRBJ1-2; 10 bases agree with TRBD1. The germline V gene has CDR1 MNHNS and CDR2 SASEGT. The CDR3 is 16 residues long. Unmatched junction bases numbered 2, after V lost 1 base and J lost 0 bases. The DNA for the CDR3 is TGTGCCAGCAGTGAAGGAGGACAGGGGGCTAACTATGGCTACACCTTC. Amino acid sequence: CASSEGGQGANYGYTF.

This clone has just one count. This chain links TRBV7-9 with TRBJ2-5, with 7 bases identical to TRBD1. The CDR3 runs to 15 residues. Germline V gives CDR1 SEHNR, CDR2 FQNEAQ (reference sequence). Trimming cost V 3 bases and J 4 bases; bases outside gene matches: 8. This CDR3 is CASSFYRGGRETQYF. The CDR3 region has the DNA TGTGCCAGCAGCTTCTACAGGGGTGGGAGAGAGACCCAGTACTTC.

The rearrangement uses TRBV30 and TRBJ1-4; 9 nucleotides align to TRBD1. V gave up 4 bases and J gave up 6 bases; unmatched junction bases: 3. This CDR3 region has 13 residues. CDR1 GTSNPN and CDR2 SVGIG come from the germline V gene (reference sequence). CDR3 sequence (DNA): TGTGCCTGGACGACAGGGGGATATGAAAAACTGTTTTTT. The encoded protein is CAWTTGGYEKLFF.

The chain uses TRBV18 and TRBJ2-2; no definite D call. Trimming left V 2 bases short and J 0 bases short, with 7 bases between. This CDR3 comprises 15 residues. Per germline, CDR1 KGHSH and CDR2 LQKENI. The CDR3, as DNA: TGTGCCAGCTCACCAGTCGGACCGAACACCGGGGAGCTGTTTTTT. It codes for CASSPVGPNTGELFF.

This sequence joins TRBV7-6 and TRBJ2-7, with D possibly being TRBD1 or TRBD2 (6 bases each). The germline V and J ends were trimmed by 1 base and 2 bases, with 15 bases remaining between them. This CDR3 comprises 16 residues. Germline CDR1 SGHVS, CDR2 FNYEAQ. For the CDR3, the DNA is TGTGCCAGCAGCTTAGGCCTGGGGGGCCCGACCTACGAGCAGTACTTC. Protein product: CASSLGLGGPTYEQYF.

The chain combines TRBV30 with TRBJ1-1; 9 bases fit TRBD1. V gave up 4 bases and J gave up 6 bases; unmatched junction bases: 6. CDR1 and CDR2 from the germline V gene are GTSNPN and SVGIG (reference sequence). The CDR3 is 13 residues long. This chain's CDR3 is CAWKGQGFSEAFF. The CDR3 DNA follows: TGTGCCTGGAAGGGACAGGGATTTTCTGAAGCTTTCTTT.

The J gene is TRBJ2-7, the V gene TRBV5-4; 8 nucleotides line up with TRBD1. Trimming took 3 bases from V and 2 from J; bases not matched to a gene: 16. Germline CDR1 and CDR2: SGHNT and YYREEE (reference sequence). The CDR3 has 18 residues. CDR3 bases: TGTGCCAGCAGCTCCCAATCCGGGACAGGACTCATACCCTACGAGCAGTACTTC. This gives the protein CASSSQSGTGLIPYEQYF.

V gene TRBV7-3 combines with J gene TRBJ2-3; 10 nucleotides align to TRBD2. CDR1 is SGHTA and CDR2 is FQGTGA in the germline V gene. Trimming removed 5 bases from V and 7 bases from J; junction bases left unmatched: 9. The CDR3 runs 15 residues. CDR3 coding DNA: TGTGCCAGCAGCCTACTAGCGGGGCTTCCGAATACGCAGTATTTT. It translates to CASSLLAGLPNTQYF.

This clone was detected only once. This chain joins TRBV19 and TRBJ2-1; possibly TRBD1 for D (5 bases). V was clipped by 1 base and J by 0 bases, with 10 bases between them. This CDR3 region has 16 residues. The germline CDR1 and CDR2 sequences are LNHDA and SQIVND (reference sequence). CDR3 nucleotide sequence: TGTGCCAGTAGTATAGGGCACAGGAGCTCCTACAATGAGCAGTTCTTC. It codes for CASSIGHRSSYNEQFF.

V is TRBV27 and J is TRBJ2-2; maybe TRBD1 (5 bases). The V end was cut by 6 bases, the J end by 4 bases, with 15 bases between. The CDR3 consists of 15 residues. Looked up from germline, CDR1 is MNHEY and CDR2 is SMNVEV (reference sequence). The CDR3 DNA reads TGTGCCAGCAGCCGGGTTGGCAGGGTCACCGGGGAGCTGTTTTTT. As protein: CASSRVGRVTGELFF.